The 6 T cell receptor beta chains below come from one sample, sequenced in a study of blood T cell repertoires in COVID-19. TCRdb's table, derived via immunoSEQ multiplex PCR, lists solely in-frame clones and lacks some. Of 120,000 to 150,000 clones in the sample, roughly 84% were seen once. Sequencing input: peripheral blood. These receptors were obtained from a human donor in a cohort sampled during active COVID-19.

V and J are TRBV25-1 and TRBJ1-3; 9 bases are a match to TRBD1. Germline assignment: CDR1 MGHDK and CDR2 SYGVNS. CDR3 size: 16 residues. V was pared by 5 bases and J by 0 bases, with 5 bases of the junction left unmatched. CDR3 amino acids: CASSPMDRGSGNTIYF. DNA of the CDR3: TGTGCCAGCAGTCCGATGGACAGGGGCTCTGGAAACACCATATATTTT.

The V and J genes are TRBV5-1 and TRBJ2-3; D unclear. The V and J ends lost 0 bases and 4 bases respectively, with 6 bases between them. CDR1 and CDR2 (germline): SGHRS, YFSETQ. The length of the CDR3 is 13 residues. The CDR3 loop is CASSLDRADTQYF. CDR3 coding DNA: TGCGCCAGCAGCTTGGACAGAGCAGATACGCAGTATTTT. The full variable domain, its missing parts supplied by reference TRBV5-1 and TRBJ2-3, is KAGVTQTPRYLIKTRGQQVTLSCSPISGHRSVSWYQQTPGQGLQFLFEYFSETQRNKGNFPGRFSGRQFSNSRSEMNVSTLELGDSALYLCASSLDRADTQYFGPGTRLTVL.

The rearrangement links TRBV5-1 to TRBJ2-1; a weak D match, TRBD1 (6 bases). The V gene lost 1 base and the J gene lost 5 bases, with 13 bases spanning the gap. The CDR3 extends over 15 amino acids. Germline V CDR1 and CDR2: SGHRS, YFSETQ. The CDR3 is CASSLYPGDHNEQFF. The CDR3 DNA sequence: TGCGCCAGCAGCTTGTATCCAGGGGACCACAATGAGCAGTTCTTC.

The genes are TRBV19 and TRBJ2-1; TRBD2 aligns across 13 bases. CDR3 size: 15 residues. V lost 5 bases, J lost 8 bases, and 6 bases stayed unmatched. Germline CDR1 is LNHDA and CDR2 is SQIVND (reference sequence). The CDR3 region is CASSPWTSGSDEQFF. As DNA, the CDR3 is TGTGCCAGTAGTCCGTGGACTAGCGGGAGTGATGAGCAGTTCTTC.

The CDR3 nucleotides read TGTGCCAGCAGCCAACTCCCAGGGCCTCGCTACGAGCAGTACGTC. Translated: CASSQLPGPRYEQYV. The chain recombines TRBV3-1 (or the pseudogene TRBV3-2) with TRBJ2-7, with D possibly being TRBD1 (5 bases). The germline CDR1 and CDR2 sequences are LGHDT and YNNKEL (reference sequence). The V end lost 2 bases, the J end lost 3 bases, and 14 bases lay between the germline ends. The CDR3 contains 15 residues.

This clone was found once. This chain uses TRBV30 with TRBJ1-4; D perhaps matches TRBD1 (5 bases). The CDR3 spans 13 residues. Germline values: CDR1 GTSNPN, CDR2 SVGIG (reference sequence). The CDR3 coding sequence is TGTGCGGTGGCAAGGGGCGGTGATGAAAAACTGTTTTTT. It is translated as CAVARGGDEKLFF.